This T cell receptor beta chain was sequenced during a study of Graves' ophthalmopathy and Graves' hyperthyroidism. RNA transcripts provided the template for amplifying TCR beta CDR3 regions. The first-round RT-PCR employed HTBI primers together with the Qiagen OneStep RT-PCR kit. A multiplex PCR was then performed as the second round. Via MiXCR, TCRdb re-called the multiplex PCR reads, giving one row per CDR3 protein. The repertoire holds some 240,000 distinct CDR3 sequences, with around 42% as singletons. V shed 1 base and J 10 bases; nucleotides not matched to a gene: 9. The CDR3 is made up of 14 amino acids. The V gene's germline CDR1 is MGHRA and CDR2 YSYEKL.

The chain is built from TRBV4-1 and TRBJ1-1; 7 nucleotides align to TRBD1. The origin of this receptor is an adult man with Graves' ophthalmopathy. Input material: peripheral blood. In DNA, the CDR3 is TGCGCCAGCAGCCAAGTGGCAGCAGGGGGGGGAGCTTTCTTT. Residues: CASSQVAAGGGAFF.